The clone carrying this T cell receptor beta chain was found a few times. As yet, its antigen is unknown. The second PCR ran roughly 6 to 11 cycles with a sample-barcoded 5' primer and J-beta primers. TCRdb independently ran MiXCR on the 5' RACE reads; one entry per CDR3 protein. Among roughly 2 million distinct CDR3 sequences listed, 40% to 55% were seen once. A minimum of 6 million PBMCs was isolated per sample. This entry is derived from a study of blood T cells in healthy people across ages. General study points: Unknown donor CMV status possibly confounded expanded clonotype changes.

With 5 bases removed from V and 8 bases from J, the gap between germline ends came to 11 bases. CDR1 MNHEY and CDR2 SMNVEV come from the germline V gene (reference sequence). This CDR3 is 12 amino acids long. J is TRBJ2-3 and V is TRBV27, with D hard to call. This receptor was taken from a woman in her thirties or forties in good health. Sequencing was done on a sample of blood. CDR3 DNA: TGTGCCAGCAGTCTCAAACTGGGTACGCAGTATTTT. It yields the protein CASSLKLGTQYF.